One and the same sample provided the 14 T cell receptor beta chains below, sequenced in a study of neurological immune-mediated disorders. TCRdb re-called the 5' RACE reads with MiXCR, one entry per CDR3 protein. The sample has fewer than 30,000 distinct CDR3 sequences, 6.5% to 8.5% seen once. The sample comprised PBMCs. The receptors come from a woman in her forties in good health.

At least ten counts were recorded for this clonotype. V is TRBV20-1 and J is TRBJ2-7; 11 positions match TRBD1. Germline V gene lookup returns CDR1 DFQATT and CDR2 SNEGSKA (reference sequence). The V and J ends lost 5 bases and 6 bases, in that order; junction bases with no gene match: 12. The CDR3 has 15 amino acids. CDR3 sequence: CSARGRGQGALEQYF. DNA for the CDR3: TGCAGTGCTCGGGGCAGAGGACAGGGGGCCCTCGAGCAGTACTTC.

This clonotype appeared many times. The chain couples TRBV4-2 to TRBJ2-7, with TRBD1 identical over 7 bases. Unmatched junction bases numbered 9, after V lost 3 bases and J lost 4 bases. Germline values: CDR1 LGHNA, CDR2 YNFKEQ. The CDR3 totals 15 residues. CDR3 coding DNA: TGTGCCAGCAGCCAGGCTGGGGGACAGTCGTACGAGCAGTACTTC. This gives the protein CASSQAGGQSYEQYF.

This clonotype was counted many times. This rearrangement joins TRBV5-1 to TRBJ2-7; a weak D match, TRBD2 (5 bases). Trimming left V 6 bases short and J 0 bases short, with 7 bases between. Per germline, CDR1 SGHRS and CDR2 YFSETQ. The CDR3 sequence is 12 residues long. In DNA, the CDR3 is TGCGCCAGCACCCGGGACTCCTACGAGCAGTACTTC. As protein: CASTRDSYEQYF.

The sample holds a few counts of this clonotype. This rearrangement joins TRBV30 to TRBJ2-7, with a tentative D call TRBD1 (6 bases). Germline-derived CDR1 and CDR2 are GTSNPN and SVGIG (reference sequence). With 4 bases removed from V and 5 bases from J, the gap between germline ends came to 15 bases. This CDR3 has 13 residues. CDR3 DNA: TGTGCCTGGACGGACAGTATGACGGACGAGCAGTACTTC. It codes for CAWTDSMTDEQYF.

This clonotype was seen at least ten times. The rearrangement links TRBV7-9 to TRBJ1-6, with D unresolved. The ends were cut back, 5 bases at V and 9 bases at J, with 23 bases in the middle. This CDR3 is built from 17 residues. Germline CDR1 is SEHNR and CDR2 is FQNEAQ (reference sequence). The CDR3 region has the DNA TGTGCCAGCAGCCGATTTCTACGGCCTGAATCGGGTTCACCCCTCCACTTT. Its protein is CASSRFLRPESGSPLHF.

Ten or more counts support this clonotype. The rearrangement uses TRBV20-1 and TRBJ1-1; 8 positions agree with TRBD1. The V segment lost 0 bases and the J segment 1 base; nucleotides outside the gene matches: 4. CDR1 is DFQATT, CDR2 SNEGSKA, per germline (reference sequence). The CDR3 sequence is 15 residues long. CDR3 protein: CSARDTGGPNTEAFF. The DNA of the CDR3 is TGCAGTGCTAGAGATACAGGGGGGCCGAACACTGAAGCTTTCTTT.

This clonotype has at least ten counts. The CDR3 DNA reads TGTGCCAGCAGCTTGGCGGCGCGGCGACTAGGAAACACCATATATTTT. This translates into CASSLAARRLGNTIYF. This rearrangement joins TRBV5-8 to TRBJ1-3; the D is unclear. Germline-derived CDR1 and CDR2 are SGHTS and YDEGEE. Trimming took off 0 bases at V and 4 bases at J, with 14 bases between the two ends. This CDR3 spans 16 amino acids.

There are many counts of this clonotype. The chain recombines TRBV24-1 with TRBJ2-1; tentatively, D is TRBD2 (5 bases). Germline V gives CDR1 KGHDR, CDR2 SFDVKD. V was pared by 1 base and J by 8 bases, with 14 bases between. This CDR3 region has 15 residues. CDR3 nucleotides: TGTGCCACCAGTGATTTCGCCAGGTCGGGGTATGAGCAGTTCTTC. This translates into CATSDFARSGYEQFF.

This clonotype was detected many times. V usage is TRBV20-1 and J usage is TRBJ2-1, with D uncertain. The CDR3 loop spans 11 amino acids. CDR1 and CDR2 from the germline V gene are DFQATT and SNEGSKA (reference sequence). V shed 3 bases and J shed 8 bases, with 8 bases lying between them. The CDR3 nucleotides read TGCAGTGCTAGCATCTCCCATGAGCAGTTCTTC. Protein product: CSASISHEQFF.

At least ten counts were recorded for this clonotype. V usage is TRBV9 and J usage is TRBJ2-3, with 9 bases matching TRBD2. V shed 3 bases, J shed 2 bases, and the junction held 4 bases outside the gene matches. Per germline, CDR1 SGDLS and CDR2 YYNGEE. The CDR3 loop spans 15 amino acids. CDR3 in amino acids: CASSEPGLATDTQYF. The CDR3 DNA is TGTGCCAGCAGCGAACCGGGACTAGCCACAGATACGCAGTATTTT.

This clonotype was counted ten times or more. J is TRBJ2-7 and V is TRBV20-1; TRBD1 agrees at 9 bases. Per germline, CDR1 DFQATT and CDR2 SNEGSKA (reference sequence). The CDR3 totals 14 residues. With V trimmed by 2 bases and J by 3 bases, 5 bases remained unmatched. The CDR3: CSARYRGRDYEQYF. The CDR3 nucleotides are TGCAGTGCTAGATACAGGGGGCGTGACTACGAGCAGTACTTC.

In its sample, this clonotype was seen many times. The chain employs TRBV12-3 or TRBV12-4 and TRBJ2-2; no reliable D call. The CDR3 length is 15 residues. V shed 6 bases and J shed 7 bases, with 18 bases lying between them. This CDR3 is CASRRPGSVGGELFF. The CDR3 DNA follows: TGTGCCAGCAGACGTCCGGGCTCCGTCGGCGGGGAGCTGTTTTTT.

This clonotype occurred many times. The chain couples TRBV20-1 to TRBJ1-4, with a possible D match to TRBD1 (5 bases). This CDR3 region has 16 residues. CDR1 and CDR2 (germline): DFQATT, SNEGSKA (reference sequence). Trimming left V 0 bases short and J 5 bases short, with 16 bases between. CDR3 residues: CSARDPGPGGNEKLFF. In DNA, the CDR3 is TGCAGTGCTAGAGATCCTGGCCCTGGGGGAAATGAAAAACTGTTTTTT.

This clonotype was observed at least ten times. The chain uses TRBV3-1 and TRBJ2-7; 8 nucleotides align to TRBD2. The CDR3 runs 16 residues. The germline gives CDR1 LGHDT, CDR2 YNNKEL (reference sequence). With 4 bases clipped from V and 0 bases from J, the junction kept 8 bases outside the gene matches. The CDR3 region is CASSRTSGGSSYEQYF. The CDR3, as DNA: TGTGCCAGCAGCCGCACTAGCGGAGGGAGCTCCTACGAGCAGTACTTC.